These 2 T cell receptor beta chains were all obtained from the same sample, sequenced in a study of cytomegalovirus exposure and HLA in healthy donors (dated by TCRdb to about 2017). Library construction relied on the immunoSEQ multiplex PCR assay. The multiplex PCR relied on a mix of 60 forward primers for TCR Vbeta segments and 13 reverse primers for TCR Jbeta segments. In its TCRdb copy, this immuneACCESS table keeps in-frame sequences only and misses some clones. Where compared with another copy, unresolved V genes explain less than half of these, and the others have no known cause. The sample table holds 250,000 to 350,000 clones, of which approximately 90% were seen once. The ten largest clones capture more than 2% of the sample. The material sequenced was PBMCs. The receptors originated from a woman in her late teens or twenties in good health and CMV-seronegative.

The rearrangement uses TRBV5-1 and TRBJ2-1; 7 positions match TRBD2. This CDR3 has 14 amino acids. V shed 5 bases, J shed 4 bases, and the junction held 6 bases outside the gene matches. The germline CDR1 and CDR2 sequences are SGHRS and YFSETQ. The CDR3, as DNA: TGCGCCAGCAGAACGCCGGGACTATACAATGAGCAGTTCTTC. Translation: CASRTPGLYNEQFF.

V usage is TRBV7-9 and J usage is TRBJ1-6; 8 nucleotides align to TRBD1. Germline lookup yields CDR1 SEHNR and CDR2 FQNEAQ (reference sequence). The CDR3 extends over 14 amino acids. J was trimmed by 11 bases and V by 1 base; bases with no gene match: 4. CDR3 nucleotides: TGTGCCAGCAGCTTAGGACAGGGGAGGACACCCCTCCACTTT. This encodes CASSLGQGRTPLHF.